This T cell receptor beta chain came from a study of graft-versus-host responses after intestinal transplantation. Across the whole study: Induction using anti-thymocyte globulin, followed by tacrolimus and steroids for approximately 3 years, was given to all recipients.

Points on this clone: What it recognizes is unknown. This sample includes further DNA sequences coding for the same CDR3.

Some clones are missing from TCRdb's copy, which holds only in-frame ones; the method was immunoSEQ multiplex PCR. The repertoire has about 92,000 clones, 75% to 95% of them found once; the top ten carry about 6.3%. The germline V gene encodes CDR1 SQVTM and CDR2 ANQGSEA. Deletions cut 6 bases from V and 2 bases from J, with 10 bases between. The CDR3 length is 13 residues. This clonotype was obtained from a human donor who received an intestinal transplant. The sequencing used unstimulated CD8+ T cells sorted from spleen or lymph node cells, collected before intestinal transplant. The rearrangement links TRBV29-1 to TRBJ2-2, with D hard to call. The DNA of the CDR3 is TGCAGCGTCGTTGGACCCAACACCGGGGAGCTGTTTTTT. Amino acid sequence: CSVVGPNTGELFF.